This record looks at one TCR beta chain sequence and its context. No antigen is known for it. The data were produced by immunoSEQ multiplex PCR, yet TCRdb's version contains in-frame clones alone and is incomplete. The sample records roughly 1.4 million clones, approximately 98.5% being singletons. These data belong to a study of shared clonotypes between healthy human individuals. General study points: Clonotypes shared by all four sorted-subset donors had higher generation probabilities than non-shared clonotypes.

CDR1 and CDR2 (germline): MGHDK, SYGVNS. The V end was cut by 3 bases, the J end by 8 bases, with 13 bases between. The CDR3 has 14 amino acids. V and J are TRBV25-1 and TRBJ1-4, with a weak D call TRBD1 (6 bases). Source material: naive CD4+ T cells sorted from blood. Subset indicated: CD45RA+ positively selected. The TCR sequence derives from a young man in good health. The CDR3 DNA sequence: TGTGCCAGCAGTGACCCCCTACAGGGAGAAAAACTGTTTTTT. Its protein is CASSDPLQGEKLFF.